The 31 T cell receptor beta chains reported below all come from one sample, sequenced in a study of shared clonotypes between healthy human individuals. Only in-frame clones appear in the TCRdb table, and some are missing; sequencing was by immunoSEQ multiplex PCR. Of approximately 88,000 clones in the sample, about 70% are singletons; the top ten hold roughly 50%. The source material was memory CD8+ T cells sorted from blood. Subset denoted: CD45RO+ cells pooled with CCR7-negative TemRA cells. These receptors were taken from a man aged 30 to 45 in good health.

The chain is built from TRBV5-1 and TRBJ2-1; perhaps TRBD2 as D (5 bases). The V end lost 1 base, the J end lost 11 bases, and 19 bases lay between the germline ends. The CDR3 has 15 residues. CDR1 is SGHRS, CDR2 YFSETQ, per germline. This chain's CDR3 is CASSLWAGLSDKQFF. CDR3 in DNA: TGCGCCAGCAGCTTGTGGGCAGGACTCTCAGATAAGCAGTTCTTC.

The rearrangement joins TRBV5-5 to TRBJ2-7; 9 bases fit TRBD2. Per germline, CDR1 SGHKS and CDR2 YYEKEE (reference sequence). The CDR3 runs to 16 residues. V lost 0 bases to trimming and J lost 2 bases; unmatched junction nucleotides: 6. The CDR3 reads CASSLGSGSGAYEQYF. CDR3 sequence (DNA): TGTGCCAGCAGCTTGGGTAGCGGGAGTGGGGCCTACGAGCAGTACTTC.

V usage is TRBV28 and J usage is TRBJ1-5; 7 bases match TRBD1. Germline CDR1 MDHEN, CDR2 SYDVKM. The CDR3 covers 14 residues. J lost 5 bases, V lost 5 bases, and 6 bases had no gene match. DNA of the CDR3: TGTGCCAGCAGTCGACCCAGGGGGGATCAGCCCCAGCATTTT. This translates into CASSRPRGDQPQHF.

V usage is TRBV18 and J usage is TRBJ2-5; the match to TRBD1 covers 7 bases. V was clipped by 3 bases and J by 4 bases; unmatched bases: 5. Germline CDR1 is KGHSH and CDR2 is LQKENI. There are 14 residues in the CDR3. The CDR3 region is CASSPKGGGETQYF. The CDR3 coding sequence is TGTGCCAGCTCACCGAAAGGGGGCGGAGAGACCCAGTACTTC.

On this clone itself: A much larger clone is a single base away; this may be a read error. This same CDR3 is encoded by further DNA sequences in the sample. Here the CDR3 reads CASSSGRSELFF. CDR3 nucleotide sequence: TGCGCCAGCAGCTCGGGACGATCGGAGTTGTTTTTT. The V call is TRBV5-1, the J call TRBJ2-2; D may match TRBD1 or TRBD2 (5 bases each). Looked up from germline, CDR1 is SGHRS and CDR2 is YFSETQ. CDR3 length: 12 residues.

The CDR3 sequence is CATSGGDPGGPGEQFF. The CDR3 DNA is TGTGCCACCAGCGGGGGAGACCCGGGAGGGCCCGGTGAGCAGTTCTTC. The rearrangement links TRBV15 to TRBJ2-1; 8 bases are a match to TRBD2. This CDR3 spans 16 amino acids. The J segment lost 9 bases and the V segment lost 5 bases, leaving 15 bases of the junction unmatched. Looked up from germline, CDR1 is LNHNV and CDR2 is YYDKDF (reference sequence).

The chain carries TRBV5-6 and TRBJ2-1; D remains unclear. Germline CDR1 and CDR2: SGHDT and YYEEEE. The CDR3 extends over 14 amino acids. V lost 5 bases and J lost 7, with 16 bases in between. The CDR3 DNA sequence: TGTGCCAGCAGAGGGCGAGATGATTATAATGAGCAGTTCTTC. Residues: CASRGRDDYNEQFF.

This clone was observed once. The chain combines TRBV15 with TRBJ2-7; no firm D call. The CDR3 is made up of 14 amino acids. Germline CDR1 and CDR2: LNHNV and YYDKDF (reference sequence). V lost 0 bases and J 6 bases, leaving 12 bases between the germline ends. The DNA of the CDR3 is TGTGCCACCAGCAGAGATCGAATAGGAACCGAGCAGTACTTC. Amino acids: CATSRDRIGTEQYF.

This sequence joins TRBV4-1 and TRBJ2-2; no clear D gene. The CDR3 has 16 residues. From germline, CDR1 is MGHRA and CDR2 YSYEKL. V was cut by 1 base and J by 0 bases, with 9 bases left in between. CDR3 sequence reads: CASSQVLGSNTGELFF. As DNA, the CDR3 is TGCGCCAGCAGCCAAGTCCTGGGGTCGAACACCGGGGAGCTGTTTTTT.

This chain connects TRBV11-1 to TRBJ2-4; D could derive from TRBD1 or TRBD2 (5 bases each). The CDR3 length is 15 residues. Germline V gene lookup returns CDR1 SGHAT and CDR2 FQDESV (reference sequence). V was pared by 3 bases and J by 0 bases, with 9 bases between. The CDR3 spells CASSFGDVAKNIQYF. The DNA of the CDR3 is TGTGCCAGCAGCTTTGGGGACGTAGCCAAAAACATTCAGTACTTC.

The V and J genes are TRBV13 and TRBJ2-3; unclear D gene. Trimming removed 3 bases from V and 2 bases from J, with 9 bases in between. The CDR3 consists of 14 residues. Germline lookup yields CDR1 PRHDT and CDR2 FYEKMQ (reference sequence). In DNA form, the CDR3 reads TGTGCCAGCAGCTTGGGTCTAGACACAGATACGCAGTATTTT. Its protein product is CASSLGLDTDTQYF.

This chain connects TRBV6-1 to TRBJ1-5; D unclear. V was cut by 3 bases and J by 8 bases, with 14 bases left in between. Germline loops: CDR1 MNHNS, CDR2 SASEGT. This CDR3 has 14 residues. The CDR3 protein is CASSDPSEVEPQHF. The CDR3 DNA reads TGTGCCAGCAGTGACCCCTCTGAAGTCGAGCCCCAGCATTTT.

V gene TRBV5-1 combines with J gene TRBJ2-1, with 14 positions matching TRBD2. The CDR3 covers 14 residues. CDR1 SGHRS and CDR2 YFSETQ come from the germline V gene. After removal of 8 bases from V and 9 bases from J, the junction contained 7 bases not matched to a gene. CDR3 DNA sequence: TGCGCCAGTTCGACTAGCGGGAGGGCCGGTGAGCAGTTCTTC. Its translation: CASSTSGRAGEQFF.

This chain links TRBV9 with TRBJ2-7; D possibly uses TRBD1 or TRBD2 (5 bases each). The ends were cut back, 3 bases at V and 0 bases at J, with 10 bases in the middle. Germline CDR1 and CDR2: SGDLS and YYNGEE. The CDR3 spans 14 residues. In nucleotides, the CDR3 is TGTGCCAGCAGCGCCGGGGACCACTCCTACGAGCAGTACTTC. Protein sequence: CASSAGDHSYEQYF.

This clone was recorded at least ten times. The CDR3 nucleotides read TGTGCCAGCAGCTTAGCGCTTGGGGAGCTGTTTTTT. It is translated as CASSLALGELFF. This rearrangement joins TRBV7-6 to TRBJ2-2, with D unclear. Germline CDR1 SGHVS, CDR2 FNYEAQ. The germline V and J ends were trimmed by 0 bases and 8 bases, with 4 bases remaining between them. The CDR3 runs 12 residues. The whole variable domain, filled in from reference TRBV7-6 and TRBJ2-2, reads GAGVSQSPRYKVTKRGQDVALRCDPISGHVSLYWYRQALGQGPEFLTYFNYEAQQDKSGLPNDRFSAERPEGSISTLTIQRTEQRDSAMYRCASSLALGELFFGEGSRLTVL.

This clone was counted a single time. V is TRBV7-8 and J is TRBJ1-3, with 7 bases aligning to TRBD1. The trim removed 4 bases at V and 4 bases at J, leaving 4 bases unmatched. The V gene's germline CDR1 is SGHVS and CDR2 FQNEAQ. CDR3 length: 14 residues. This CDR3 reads CASSSTGAGNTIYF. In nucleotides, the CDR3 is TGTGCCAGCAGCTCCACAGGGGCCGGAAACACCATATATTTT.

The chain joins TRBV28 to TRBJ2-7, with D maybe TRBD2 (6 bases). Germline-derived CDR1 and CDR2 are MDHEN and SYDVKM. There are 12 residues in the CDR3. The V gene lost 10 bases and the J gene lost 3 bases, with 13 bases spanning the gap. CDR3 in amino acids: CATSGVNYEQYF. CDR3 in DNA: TGTGCCACTTCGGGAGTAAACTACGAGCAGTACTTC.

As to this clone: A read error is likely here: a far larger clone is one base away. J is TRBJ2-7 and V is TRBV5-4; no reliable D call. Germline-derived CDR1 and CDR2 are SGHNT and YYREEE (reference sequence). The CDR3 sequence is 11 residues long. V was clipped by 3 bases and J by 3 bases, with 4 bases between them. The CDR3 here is CASSSYYEQYF. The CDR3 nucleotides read TGTGCCAGCAGCTCCTACTACGAGCAGTACTTC.

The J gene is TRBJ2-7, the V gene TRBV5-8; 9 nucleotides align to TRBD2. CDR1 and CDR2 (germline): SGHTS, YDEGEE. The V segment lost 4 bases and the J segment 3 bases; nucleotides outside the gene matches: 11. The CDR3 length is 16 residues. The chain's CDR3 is CASSRSRSGRNYEQYF. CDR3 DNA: TGTGCCAGCAGCCGCAGCAGGAGCGGGAGGAACTACGAGCAGTACTTC.

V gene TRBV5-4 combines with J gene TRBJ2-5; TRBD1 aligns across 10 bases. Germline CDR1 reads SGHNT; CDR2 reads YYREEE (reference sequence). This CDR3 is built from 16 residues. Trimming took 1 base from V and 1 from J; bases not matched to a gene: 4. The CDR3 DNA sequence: TGTGCCAGCAGCTTGATGGGACAGGGGTCCCAAGAGACCCAGTACTTC. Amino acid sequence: CASSLMGQGSQETQYF.

As DNA, the CDR3 is TGTGCCAGCAGTCAGAGTGGACTAGCGGGAGGAGAGACCCAGTACTTC. This encodes CASSQSGLAGGETQYF. The V call is TRBV2, the J call TRBJ2-5; 14 bases line up with TRBD2. CDR3 size: 16 residues. V lost 5 bases and J lost 4; bases outside the gene matches: 6. CDR1 and CDR2 from the germline V gene are SNHLY and FYNNEI.

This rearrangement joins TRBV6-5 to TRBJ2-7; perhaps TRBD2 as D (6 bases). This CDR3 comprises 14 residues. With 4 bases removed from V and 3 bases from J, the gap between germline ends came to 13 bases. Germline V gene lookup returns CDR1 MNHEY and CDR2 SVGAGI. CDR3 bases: TGTGCCAGCAGTTTTACGGAGGGGAGCTACGAGCAGTACTTC. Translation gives CASSFTEGSYEQYF.

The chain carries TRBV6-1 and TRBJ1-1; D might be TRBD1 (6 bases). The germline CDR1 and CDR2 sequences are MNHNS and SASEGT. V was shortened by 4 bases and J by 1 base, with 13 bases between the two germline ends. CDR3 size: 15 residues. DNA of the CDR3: TGTGCCAGCAGTGTAGGGGGGGCCTGGAACACTGAAGCTTTCTTT. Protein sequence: CASSVGGAWNTEAFF.

CDR3 loop: CASSQETGATLGYTF. CDR3 DNA: TGTGCCAGCAGCCAAGAAACAGGGGCCACCCTTGGCTACACCTTC. The chain combines TRBV4-2 with TRBJ1-2; 7 bases fit TRBD1. Germline V lookup: CDR1 LGHNA, CDR2 YNFKEQ. The junction had 8 bases not matched to a gene; V was cut back by 0 bases and J by 7 bases. The CDR3 length is 15 residues.

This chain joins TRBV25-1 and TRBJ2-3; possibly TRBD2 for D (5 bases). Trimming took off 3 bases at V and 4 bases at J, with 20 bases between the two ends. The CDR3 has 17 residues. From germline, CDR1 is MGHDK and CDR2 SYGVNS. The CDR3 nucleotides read TGTGCCAGCAGTGATCCGTACGGGGAATTTAGACCAGATACGCAGTATTTT. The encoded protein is CASSDPYGEFRPDTQYF.

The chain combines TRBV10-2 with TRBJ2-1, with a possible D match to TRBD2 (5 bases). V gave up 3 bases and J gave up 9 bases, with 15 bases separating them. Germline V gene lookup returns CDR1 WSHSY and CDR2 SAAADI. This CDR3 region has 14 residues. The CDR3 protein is CASSDLARAVEQFF. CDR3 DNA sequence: TGCGCCAGCAGTGACCTAGCCCGAGCAGTTGAGCAGTTCTTC.

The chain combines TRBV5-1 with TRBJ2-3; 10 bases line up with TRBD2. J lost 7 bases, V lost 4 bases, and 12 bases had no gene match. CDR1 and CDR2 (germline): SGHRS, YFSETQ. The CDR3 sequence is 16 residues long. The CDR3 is CASSDGILAGRNTQYF. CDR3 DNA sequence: TGCGCCAGCAGCGATGGGATACTAGCGGGAAGAAATACGCAGTATTTT. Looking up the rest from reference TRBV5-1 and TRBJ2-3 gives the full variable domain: KAGVTQTPRYLIKTRGQQVTLSCSPISGHRSVSWYQQTPGQGLQFLFEYFSETQRNKGNFPGRFSGRQFSNSRSEMNVSTLELGDSALYLCASSDGILAGRNTQYFGPGTRLTVL.

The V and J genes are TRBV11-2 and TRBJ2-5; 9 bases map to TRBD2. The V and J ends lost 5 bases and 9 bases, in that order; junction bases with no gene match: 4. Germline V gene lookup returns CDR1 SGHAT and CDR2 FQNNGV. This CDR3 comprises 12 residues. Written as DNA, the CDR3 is TGTGCCAGCAGCGCGGGGGGGGCGGCCCAGTACTTC. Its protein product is CASSAGGAAQYF.

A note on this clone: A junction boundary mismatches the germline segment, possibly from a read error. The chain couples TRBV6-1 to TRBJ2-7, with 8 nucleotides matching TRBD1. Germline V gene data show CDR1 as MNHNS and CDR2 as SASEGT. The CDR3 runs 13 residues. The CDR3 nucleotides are TGTGCCAGCAGTGAAGCGTATGGACAGGGTGTTTTCTTC. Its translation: CASSEAYGQGVFF.

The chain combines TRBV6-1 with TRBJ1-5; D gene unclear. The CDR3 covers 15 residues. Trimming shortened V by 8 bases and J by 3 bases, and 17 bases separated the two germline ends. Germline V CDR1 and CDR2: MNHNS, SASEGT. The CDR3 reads CASQLAESFNQPQHF. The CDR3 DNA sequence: TGTGCCAGCCAGTTGGCGGAAAGCTTCAATCAGCCCCAGCATTTT.

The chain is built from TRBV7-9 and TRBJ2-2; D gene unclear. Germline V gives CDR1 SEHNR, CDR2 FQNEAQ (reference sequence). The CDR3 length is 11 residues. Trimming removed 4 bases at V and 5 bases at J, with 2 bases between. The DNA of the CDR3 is TGTGCCAGCAGCTATACCGGGGAGCTGTTTTTT. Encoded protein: CASSYTGELFF.